The clone carrying this T cell receptor beta chain came up a few times. The antigen is undetermined. The data are from a study of vaccination effects on CD4 cells after COVID-19. Study-level information: Samples were taken post-vaccine, and their median timing was 72 days after the second dose.

Profiled with immunoSEQ multiplex PCR; TCRdb holds only in-frame clones, not every one. The sample records under 80,000 clones, 60% to 75% being singletons. ViraFEST used viral peptide pools to expand antigen-specific CD4+ T cells before sequencing. Culture lasted under 13 days before CD4+ T cell isolation. As their vaccination, participants received two doses of either BNT162b2 or mRNA-1273. Each culture had half its medium swapped for IL-2 medium on days 3 and 7. The CDR3 has 15 amino acids. Germline V gives CDR1 SGHRS, CDR2 YFSETQ. Trimming left V 0 bases short and J 4 bases short, with 13 bases between.

The clonotype comes from a human donor who received a COVID-19 vaccine. Sequenced here: CD4+ T cells from PBMCs cultured with HCoV-229E spike peptides, sampled after COVID-19 vaccination. V and J are TRBV5-1 and TRBJ1-1, with a weak D call TRBD1 (6 bases). As DNA, the CDR3 is TGCGCCAGCAGCTTGGGAAAGGGAGGGGGCACTGAAGCTTTCTTT. Translating it yields CASSLGKGGGTEAFF. The whole variable domain, filled in from reference TRBV5-1 and TRBJ1-1, reads KAGVTQTPRYLIKTRGQQVTLSCSPISGHRSVSWYQQTPGQGLQFLFEYFSETQRNKGNFPGRFSGRQFSNSRSEMNVSTLELGDSALYLCASSLGKGGGTEAFFGQGTRLTVV.